This TCR beta chain was sequenced during a study of cytomegalovirus exposure and HLA in healthy donors. At the level of the study: Among about 190 million T cells, an earlier analysis found about 110 million unique TCR beta sequences. Whole-study findings and limits: In a later analysis, TCR beta V- and J-gene trimming showed a link to a missense DCLRE1C variant. Later findings reportedly placed an Asian-associated ancestry cluster below the roughly 700-donor mean for N-insertions.

Primers included in the PCR were 60 Vbeta and 13 Jbeta primers. Assay: immunoSEQ multiplex PCR; the TCRdb copy retains only in-frame clones and omits some. The sample records some 170,000 clones, roughly 9.4% being singletons. The length of the CDR3 is 12 residues. Trimming took off 5 bases at V and 0 bases at J, with 5 bases between the two ends. Germline assignment: CDR1 SGHTA and CDR2 FQGNSA. As regards this clone: Its antigen is undetermined.

Sequencing input: PBMCs. The clonotype was recovered from a woman in her thirties in good health and CMV-seropositive. The J gene is TRBJ2-7, the V gene TRBV7-2; no clear D. CDR3 in DNA: TGTGCCAGCAGCCCCAGCTCCTACGAGCAGTACTTC. Protein sequence: CASSPSSYEQYF. Using reference TRBV7-2 and TRBJ2-7 for the parts outside the CDR3, the full variable domain is GAGVSQSPSNKVTEKGKDVELRCDPISGHTALYWYRQSLGQGLEFLIYFQGNSAPDKSGLPSDRFSAERTGGSVSTLTIQRTQQEDSAVYLCASSPSSYEQYFGPGTRLTVT.